The 26 T cell receptor beta chains listed next were all sequenced from one sample in a study of diagnostic markers for celiac disease. After re-calling the reads, TCRdb lists one entry per CDR3 protein, DNA absent. Listed are 400 to 650 distinct CDR3 sequences; approximately 72% falls within the top ten. Source material: either unsorted cells or a sorted T cell fraction (not recorded which). These receptors all stem from a human donor. This table probably holds off-target reads from a library built for another chain.

J is TRBJ1-1 and V is TRBV9; the D gene TCRdb calls, TRBD1, cannot be checked with no DNA. Germline assignment: CDR1 SGDLS and CDR2 YYNGEE. The length of the CDR3 is 14 residues. This CDR3 reads CASSKVGGTTEAFF.

The chain has TRBV27 and TRBJ2-5; TCRdb gives TRBD1 as the D gene, but with no DNA this cannot be confirmed. The CDR3 is 12 residues long. The germline V gene has CDR1 MNHEY and CDR2 SMNVEV (reference sequence). CDR3 loop: CASSGREETQYF.

The genes are TRBV12-3 or TRBV12-4 and TRBJ1-1. This CDR3 region has 14 residues. CDR3 sequence reads: CASSLGSQNTEAFF.

This clonotype is identified as large from frequency. V usage is TRBV24-1 and J usage is TRBJ1-4; as DNA is missing, the TRBD1 call by TCRdb cannot be tested. The germline gives CDR1 KGHDR, CDR2 SFDVKD. The length of the CDR3 is 14 residues. CDR3 loop: CATSPGQAGEKLFF.

This sequence joins TRBV29-1 and TRBJ2-7; TCRdb names TRBD1, which stays unverified in the absence of DNA. Germline assignment: CDR1 SQVTM and CDR2 ANQGSEA. The CDR3 runs 13 residues. The CDR3 here is CSVESDRDYEQYF.

The rearrangement links TRBV10-3 to TRBJ2-3; TCRdb designates TRBD1, a call that cannot be tested without DNA. The CDR3 contains 15 residues. Germline CDR1 is ENHRY and CDR2 is SYGVKD. The CDR3 sequence: CAISEGEASTDTQYF.

The chain uses TRBV6-6 and TRBJ1-4; TCRdb proposes TRBD1, but this gene call is untestable without DNA. The germline CDR1 and CDR2 sequences are MNHNY and SVGAGI (reference sequence). This CDR3 comprises 14 residues. CDR3 sequence reads: CASTGQGNREKLFF.

This chain links TRBV7-2 with TRBJ2-3; TCRdb's D call, TRBD2, is unchecked because there is no DNA. The CDR3 spans 15 residues. CDR1 is SGHTA and CDR2 is FQGNSA in the germline V gene. This chain's CDR3 is CASSPTSGSTDTQYF.

This clonotype shows up as large (0.1 to 1%) by frequency. V gene TRBV28 combines with J gene TRBJ2-5; TCRdb's D call, TRBD1, is unchecked because there is no DNA. The CDR3 has 14 residues. Germline V gene data show CDR1 as MDHEN and CDR2 as SYDVKM. This chain's CDR3 is CASTLTGWQETQYF. Using reference TRBV28 and TRBJ2-5 for the parts outside the CDR3, the full variable domain is DVKVTQSSRYLVKRTGEKVFLECVQDMDHENMFWYRQDPGLGLRLIYFSYDVKMKEKGDIPEGYSVSREKKERFSLILESASTNQTSMYLCASTLTGWQETQYFGPGTRLLVL.

CDR3 amino acids: CAISATVNTEAFF. The V gene is TRBV10-3, the J gene TRBJ1-1; the TRBD1 assignment by TCRdb is unverifiable without DNA. The germline V gene encodes CDR1 ENHRY and CDR2 SYGVKD. This CDR3 has 13 amino acids.

The CDR3 protein is CSATQPRSGGYTF. The V and J genes are TRBV20-1 and TRBJ1-2. This CDR3 has 13 amino acids. Germline V gene lookup returns CDR1 DFQATT and CDR2 SNEGSKA (reference sequence).

This clonotype shows up as hyperexpanded by frequency. The V gene is TRBV27, the J gene TRBJ2-2; TCRdb's assignment of TRBD2 cannot be checked, as there is no DNA. The CDR3 totals 12 residues. The germline gives CDR1 MNHEY, CDR2 SMNVEV (reference sequence). This CDR3 reads CASSFPLGELFF.

This chain uses TRBV30 with TRBJ1-2; TCRdb picks TRBD1, but there is no DNA to check that call. CDR3 size: 14 residues. Germline-derived CDR1 and CDR2 are GTSNPN and SVGIG (reference sequence). The CDR3 here is CAWEIGTGRNGYTF.

The rearrangement joins TRBV5-1 to TRBJ1-6; checking the TCRdb D call of TRBD1 is not possible without DNA. From germline, CDR1 is SGHRS and CDR2 YFSETQ. This CDR3 is 15 amino acids long. CDR3 in amino acids: CASSLAPGLNSPLHF.

By frequency, this clonotype is medium-sized (0.01 to 0.1%). J is TRBJ2-7 and V is TRBV29-1. The length of the CDR3 is 11 residues. Germline values: CDR1 SQVTM, CDR2 ANQGSEA. This CDR3 reads CSVASSYEQYF.

This clonotype is identified as medium-sized (0.01 to 0.1%) from frequency. The chain carries TRBV9 and TRBJ2-1; TCRdb's D call of TRBD1 is untestable without DNA. Germline V CDR1 and CDR2: SGDLS, YYNGEE. The CDR3 is 15 amino acids. The CDR3 sequence is CASSAREKGYNEQFF.

The V call is TRBV7-2, the J call TRBJ2-3. The CDR3 totals 12 residues. The germline V gene encodes CDR1 SGHTA and CDR2 FQGNSA. The CDR3: CASSFHTDTQYF.

The chain combines TRBV29-1 with TRBJ1-1. This CDR3 is 11 amino acids long. CDR1 is SQVTM, CDR2 ANQGSEA, per germline. The CDR3: CSAALSTEAFF. Full variable domain (rest looked up from reference TRBV29-1 and TRBJ1-1): SAVISQKPSRDICQRGTSLTIQCQVDSQVTMMFWYRQQPGQSLTLIATANQGSEATYESGFVIDKFPISRPNLTFSTLTVSNMSPEDSSIYLCSAALSTEAFFGQGTRLTVV.

By frequency, this clonotype is large. The CDR3 here is CASSHGTDFNYGYTF. The V and J genes are TRBV7-9 and TRBJ1-2; the D call from TCRdb, TRBD1, cannot be confirmed without DNA. The germline gives CDR1 SEHNR, CDR2 FQNEAQ (reference sequence). The CDR3 covers 15 residues. The full variable domain, its missing parts supplied by reference TRBV7-9 and TRBJ1-2, is DTGVSQNPRHKITKRGQNVTFRCDPISEHNRLYWYRQTLGQGPEFLTYFQNEAQLEKSRLLSDRFSAERPKGSFSTLEIQRTEQGDSAMYLCASSHGTDFNYGYTFGSGTRLTVV.

Measured by frequency, this clonotype is medium-sized (0.01 to 0.1%). This sequence joins TRBV20-1 and TRBJ2-7; the D call from TCRdb, TRBD2, cannot be confirmed without DNA. The CDR3 covers 11 residues. The germline gives CDR1 DFQATT, CDR2 SNEGSKA (reference sequence). The CDR3 loop reads CSATGSYEQYF.

Considering frequency, this clonotype is medium-sized. The rearrangement uses TRBV28 and TRBJ2-7; TCRdb indicates TRBD1, and absent DNA this call remains unverified. The germline V gene encodes CDR1 MDHEN and CDR2 SYDVKM. This CDR3 has 12 amino acids. The CDR3 region is CASSHTGNEQYF.

The V gene is TRBV19, the J gene TRBJ1-5. The CDR3 runs 15 residues. Germline V gene data show CDR1 as LNHDA and CDR2 as SQIVND (reference sequence). CDR3: CASSTTDYSNQPQHF.

Considering frequency, this clonotype is medium-sized. The CDR3 is CSASVGRVSYNSPLHF. The gene calls are TRBV20-1 and TRBJ1-6. CDR1 is DFQATT and CDR2 is SNEGSKA in the germline V gene (reference sequence). The CDR3 loop spans 16 amino acids.

The CDR3 is CSVGHLLGNEQFF. This rearrangement joins TRBV29-1 to TRBJ2-1; TCRdb selects TRBD2, and the lack of DNA leaves this call unchecked. CDR3 length: 13 amino acids. CDR1 is SQVTM and CDR2 is ANQGSEA in the germline V gene.

V gene TRBV12-3 or TRBV12-4 combines with J gene TRBJ2-2; TCRdb picks TRBD1, but there is no DNA to check that call. The CDR3 has 12 residues. The chain's CDR3 is CASSPLLGELFF.

Here the CDR3 reads CASSLAGDNEQFF. This rearrangement joins TRBV18 to TRBJ2-1; there is no DNA to check the TCRdb D call of TRBD2. The CDR3 totals 13 residues. CDR1 is KGHSH and CDR2 is LQKENI in the germline V gene.